This T cell receptor (beta chain) was obtained from a study of control samples from healthy donors and cancer patients. Assay used: immunoSEQ multiplex PCR; TCRdb lists only in-frame clones, some missing. The data hold around 76,000 clones, with roughly 90% observed a single time. The CDR3 sequence is 13 residues long. V shed 6 bases and J shed 4 bases, with 11 bases lying between them. Germline V lookup: CDR1 LGHDT, CDR2 YNNKEL (reference sequence). Sequencing input: PBMCs. This receptor was obtained from a woman aged 50 to 60 with colorectal cancer. This chain uses TRBV3-1 (or the pseudogene TRBV3-2) with TRBJ2-3; possibly TRBD1 for D (5 bases). As DNA, the CDR3 is TGTGCCAGCAGTCGCCAGGGTTCAGATACGCAGTATTTT. It codes for CASSRQGSDTQYF.